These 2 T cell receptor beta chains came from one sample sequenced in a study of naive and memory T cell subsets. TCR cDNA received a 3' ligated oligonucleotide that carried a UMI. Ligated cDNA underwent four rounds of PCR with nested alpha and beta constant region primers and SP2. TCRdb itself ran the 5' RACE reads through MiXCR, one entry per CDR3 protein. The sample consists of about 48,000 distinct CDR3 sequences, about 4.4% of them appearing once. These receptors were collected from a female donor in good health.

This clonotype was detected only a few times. CDR3 in amino acids: CASSPRSLPLSYEQYF. CDR3 DNA sequence: TGTGCCAGCAGTCCCCGTTCGTTGCCCCTTTCCTACGAGCAGTACTTC. The J gene is TRBJ2-7, the V gene TRBV7-2; D ambiguous. V dropped 6 bases and J dropped 1 base, with 19 bases sitting between them. The CDR3 runs 16 residues. The germline V gene encodes CDR1 SGHTA and CDR2 FQGNSA.

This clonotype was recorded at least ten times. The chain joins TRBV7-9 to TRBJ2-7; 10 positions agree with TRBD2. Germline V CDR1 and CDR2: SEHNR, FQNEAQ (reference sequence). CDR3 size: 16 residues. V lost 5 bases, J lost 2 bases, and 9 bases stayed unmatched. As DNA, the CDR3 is TGTGCCAGCAGCCCGCCGTCAAGCGGGAGGGCCTACGAGCAGTACTTC. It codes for CASSPPSSGRAYEQYF.